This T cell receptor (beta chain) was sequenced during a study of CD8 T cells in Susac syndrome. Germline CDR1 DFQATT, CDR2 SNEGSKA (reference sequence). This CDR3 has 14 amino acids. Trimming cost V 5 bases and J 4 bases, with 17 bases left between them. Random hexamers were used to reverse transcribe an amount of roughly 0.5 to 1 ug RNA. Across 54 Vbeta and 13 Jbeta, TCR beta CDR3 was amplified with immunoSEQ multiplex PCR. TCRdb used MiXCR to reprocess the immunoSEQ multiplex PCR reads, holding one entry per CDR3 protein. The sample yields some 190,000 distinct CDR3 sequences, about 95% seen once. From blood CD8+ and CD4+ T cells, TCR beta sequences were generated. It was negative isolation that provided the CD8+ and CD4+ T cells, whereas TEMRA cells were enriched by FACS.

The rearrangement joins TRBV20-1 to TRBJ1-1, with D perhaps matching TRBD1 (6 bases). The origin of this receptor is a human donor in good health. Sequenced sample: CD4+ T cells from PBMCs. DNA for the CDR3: TGCAGTGCTGCTTCTTTTAGGGGGAGCACTGAAGCTTTCTTT. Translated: CSAASFRGSTEAFF.